The clone carrying this T cell receptor beta chain was detected many times. Its antigen is as yet unknown. For TCR beta, libraries came from quantitative 5'-RACE with molecular barcodes. Using its own MiXCR run on the 5' RACE reads, TCRdb lists one record per CDR3 protein. The sample contains over 100,000 distinct CDR3 sequences, around 7% of which appear only once. The data derive from a study of CD8 T cells in ankylosing spondylitis. Germline V gene sequence: CDR1 MDHEN, CDR2 SYDVKM. This CDR3 contains 12 residues. The V gene lost 7 bases and the J gene lost 6 bases, with 11 bases spanning the gap. Study-level points and caveats: It was reported that disease-linked clones were significantly enriched in matched ankylosing spondylitis synovial fluid.

The sample comprised blood, either unsorted or a sorted T cell fraction (not recorded which). The clonotype comes from a male donor with ankylosing spondylitis or in good health (not recorded which). The chain is built from TRBV28 and TRBJ2-3; D is perhaps TRBD2 (7 bases). CDR3 coding DNA: TGTGCCAGCACACAGGGAGGGGATACGCAGTATTTT. Its translation: CASTQGGDTQYF.